The sample holds many counts of the clone carrying this T cell receptor beta chain. These data belong to a study of patients and donors after allogeneic stem cell transplantation. V lost 3 bases and J 7 bases, leaving 14 bases between the germline ends. The CDR3 spans 15 residues. In germline, CDR1 is SGDLS, CDR2 YYNGEE. MiXCR was run by TCRdb on the RT-PCR reads, yielding one entry per CDR3 protein. The data show over 130,000 distinct CDR3 sequences, about two fifths seen once. The sequence came from a human donor who was either an allogeneic HSCT recipient or a stem cell or donor lymphocyte infusion donor (not recorded which). It is not recorded whose cells these are; they may come from a transplant donor. The rearrangement links TRBV9 to TRBJ1-6; D is perhaps TRBD1 (6 bases). Sample: blood, either unsorted or a sorted T cell fraction (not recorded which). The CDR3 nucleotides read TGTGCCAGCAGCGCCTACAGGGTGGCCAATTCACCCCTCCACTTT. Protein: CASSAYRVANSPLHF.